This T cell receptor beta chain was identified in a study of shared clonotypes between healthy human individuals. Whole-study context: There were three CD4 naive, three CD4 memory, two CD8 naive and one CD8 memory plates per donor. Points from the study as a whole: Naive CD4 clonotype sharing across a handful of donors was about 5.3%. Researchers sampled only blood; tissue repertoires likely differ. Naive subsets, compared against memory subsets, generally had larger estimated richness values.

Sequencing used immunoSEQ multiplex PCR; TCRdb keeps in-frame clones, though not all of them. In the table there are 950,000 to 1,300,000 clones, roughly 70% of which are singletons. Germline-derived CDR1 and CDR2 are GTSNPN and SVGIG (reference sequence). Trimming removed 3 bases from V and 9 bases from J, with 17 bases in between. This CDR3 is built from 13 residues. This clone was recorded many times. Antigen unknown. Sequencing input: memory CD4+ T cells sorted from blood. Sample subset: CD45RA-negative fraction. The receptor's source is a man in his late teens or twenties in good health. The chain couples TRBV30 to TRBJ1-1; D remains ambiguous. CDR3 sequence: CAWRPEGIKKAFF. DNA of the CDR3: TGTGCCTGGAGGCCCGAGGGAATCAAGAAAGCTTTCTTT.